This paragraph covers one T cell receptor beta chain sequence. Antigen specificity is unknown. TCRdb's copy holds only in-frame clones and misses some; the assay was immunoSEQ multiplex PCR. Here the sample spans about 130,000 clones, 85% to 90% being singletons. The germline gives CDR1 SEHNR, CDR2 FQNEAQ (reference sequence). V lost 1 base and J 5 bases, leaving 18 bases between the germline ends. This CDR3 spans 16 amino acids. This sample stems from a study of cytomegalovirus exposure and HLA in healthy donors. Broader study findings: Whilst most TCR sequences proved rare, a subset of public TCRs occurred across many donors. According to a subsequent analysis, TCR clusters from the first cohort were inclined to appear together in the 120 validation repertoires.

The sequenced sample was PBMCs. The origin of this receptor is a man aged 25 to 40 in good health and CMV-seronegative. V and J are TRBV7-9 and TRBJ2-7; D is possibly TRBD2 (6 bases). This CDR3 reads CASSLVPSGSSNEQYF. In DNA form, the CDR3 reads TGTGCCAGCAGCTTAGTCCCTTCCGGGAGTTCCAACGAGCAGTACTTC. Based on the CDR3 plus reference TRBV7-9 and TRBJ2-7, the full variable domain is DTGVSQNPRHKITKRGQNVTFRCDPISEHNRLYWYRQTLGQGPEFLTYFQNEAQLEKSRLLSDRFSAERPKGSFSTLEIQRTEQGDSAMYLCASSLVPSGSSNEQYFGPGTRLTVT.